This note documents a single T cell receptor (beta chain) sequence. The data stem from a study of blood T cell repertoires in COVID-19. Per the original methods: Cell counts per sample came from amplifying reference gene primers. The repertoire was sequenced with immunoSEQ multiplex PCR; TCRdb's copy has only in-frame clones and lacks some. Clone size and V and J calls were adopted from that table, with D and trimming inferred from the DNA. The sample comprises around 270,000 clones, over 80% of which are singletons, and 3% to 3.5% rests with the top ten. Participant-reported clinical history was the basis for cohort assignment. Trimming removed 6 bases from V and 0 bases from J, with 15 bases in between. Germline lookup yields CDR1 WNHNN and CDR2 SYGVQD (reference sequence). This CDR3 is built from 16 residues.

The TCR comes from a woman in her thirties or forties who had been exposed to COVID-19. The source material was PBMCs or T cells enriched from blood (not recorded which). This chain links TRBV10-1 with TRBJ2-1; D unclear. The CDR3 loop is CASRSTMCASYNEQFF. CDR3 sequence (DNA): TGCGCCAGCAGAAGCACCATGTGTGCCTCCTACAATGAGCAGTTCTTC.